The clone carrying this T cell receptor beta chain was recorded many times. This entry is derived from a study of CXCR3 chemokines and chemotherapy response in bladder cancer. TCRdb processed the PCR reads anew with MiXCR; each CDR3 protein has one entry. The data show 1,500 to 2,000 distinct CDR3 sequences, roughly 20% seen once. This CDR3 has 17 residues. The germline CDR1 and CDR2 sequences are MNHEY and SVGAGI. Trimming took off 0 bases at V and 0 bases at J, with 12 bases between the two ends. The sequence was obtained from a human donor with bladder cancer that did not respond to neoadjuvant chemotherapy. The chain joins TRBV6-5 to TRBJ1-3, with a possible D match to TRBD1 (5 bases). Sample acquisition took place from a patient whose treatment included neoadjuvant chemotherapy. CDR3 bases: TGTGCCAGCAGTTACTCTGGGACTCCGACCTCTGGAAACACCATATATTTT. It is translated as CASSYSGTPTSGNTIYF.